A selection of T cell receptor beta chains follows, all from one sample in a study of early T cells in non-severe SARS-CoV-2 infection. One entry per CDR3 protein results from TCRdb running MiXCR on the 5' RACE reads. The sample contains 60,000 to 90,000 distinct CDR3 sequences, over 9% of which appear only once. Source material: whole blood. Receptors originate from an adult who was a healthcare worker with PCR-confirmed SARS-CoV-2 infection or an uninfected control (not recorded which). Both conserved end residues are part of each CDR3. D genes are given only for firm matches. Only part of the rows carry a size: once, few, many, or a class if the clone is expanded.

j_call clone_size d_call v_call cdr3_length cdr3_nt cdr3_aa
TRBJ2-1 NA TRBD2 TRBV20-1 15 TGCAGTGCCACATCGGGACTAGCGGCGGGGAATGAGCAGTTCTTC CSATSGLAAGNEQFF
TRBJ2-7 few NA TRBV30 14 TGTGCCTGGAGTGTAGGAACGGGAGCCTACGAGCAGTACTTC CAWSVGTGAYEQYF
TRBJ1-5 few NA TRBV3-1 14 TGTGCCAGCAGCCAGGAGGGAACTCATCAGCCCCAGCATTTT CASSQEGTHQPQHF
TRBJ2-7 few NA TRBV9 14 TGTGCCAGCAGCGCCCGGGACGGTTCCTACGAGCAGTACTTC CASSARDGSYEQYF
TRBJ2-5 many NA TRBV7-6 12 TGTGCCAGCAGCTTCCAGCAAGAGACCCAGTACTTC CASSFQQETQYF
TRBJ1-3 many NA TRBV11-2 14 TGTGCCAGCAGCTTAGAACCCTCTGGAAACACCATATATTTT CASSLEPSGNTIYF
TRBJ2-2 NA TRBD2 TRBV6-4 14 TGTGCCACGCTAGCGGGAGGCCACACCGGGGAGCTGTTTTTT CATLAGGHTGELFF
TRBJ2-1 few TRBD1 TRBV5-4 15 TGTGCCAGCAGCCCCGAACGGCAGGGGGCGGATGAGCAGTTCTTC CASSPERQGADEQFF
TRBJ2-7 NA NA TRBV28 11 TGTGCCAGCAGGGCCGGGCCCGAGCAGTACTTC CASRAGPEQYF
TRBJ1-3 NA NA TRBV29-1 13 TGCAGCGTTTCCGGGATCTCTGGAAACACCATATATTTT CSVSGISGNTIYF
TRBJ2-1 many TRBD2 TRBV6-4 13 TGTGCCAGTTCTAGCGGGAGTAGCGATGAGCAGTTCTTC CASSSGSSDEQFF
TRBJ2-5 many NA TRBV12-3/TRBV12-4 14 TGTGCCAGCAGTTTAGTGGGCGGCGGGGAGACCCAGTACTTC CASSLVGGGETQYF
TRBJ2-2 few NA TRBV6-1 14 TGTGCCAGCAGGAGGACAGATGAGACCGGGGAGCTGTTTTTT CASRRTDETGELFF
TRBJ1-6 many TRBD1 TRBV5-1 14 TGCGCCAGCAGCCTGACAGGGTATAATTCACCCCTCCACTTT CASSLTGYNSPLHF
TRBJ2-7 many NA TRBV7-9 13 TGTGCCAGCAGCTCACTGACAACCTACGAGCAGTACTTC CASSSLTTYEQYF
TRBJ2-1 NA NA TRBV5-1 14 TGCGCCAGCAGCTTGGAGGTCTTTCTCAATGAGCAGTTCTTC CASSLEVFLNEQFF
TRBJ2-6 few NA TRBV2 14 TGTGCCAGCTCAGGGGTTTCGGGGGCCAACGTCCTGACTTTC CASSGVSGANVLTF
TRBJ2-7 many NA TRBV27 14 TGTGCCAGCAGAGGTGGGTCCGCCGCCTACGAGCAGTACTTC CASRGGSAAYEQYF
TRBJ2-7 NA TRBD1 TRBV6-2/TRBV6-3 12 TGTGCCAGCAGTTATACTGACAGGGGAACGTACTTC CASSYTDRGTYF
TRBJ2-1 NA TRBD2 TRBV5-1 14 TGCGCCAGCACTGGGACTAGCGGGAGAAATGAGCAGTTCTTC CASTGTSGRNEQFF
TRBJ2-1 many TRBD2 TRBV27 14 TGTGCCAGCAGTTTAGGGGGGGCCTACAATGAGCAGTTCTTC CASSLGGAYNEQFF
TRBJ2-1 many NA TRBV20-1 14 TGCAGTTCGCACGCCATACAGGGAGGCAATGAGCAGTTCTTC CSSHAIQGGNEQFF
TRBJ1-5 NA NA TRBV19 18 TGTGCCAGTAGTACTCCCGATGTTGGAGGGCGACAGAATCAGCCCCAGCATTTT CASSTPDVGGRQNQPQHF
TRBJ2-3 NA TRBD1 TRBV20-1 12 TGCAGTGCCGAGACAGGGACAGATACGCAGTATTTT CSAETGTDTQYF
TRBJ2-7 many TRBD1 TRBV7-9 15 TGTGCCAGCAGCTTTCGAGGGACAGGGCGCAACGAGCAGTACTTC CASSFRGTGRNEQYF
TRBJ2-7 many TRBD2 TRBV10-3 14 TGTGCCATCAGTGGGACTAGCGGGAGGAACGAGCAGTACTTC CAISGTSGRNEQYF
TRBJ2-3 many TRBD2 TRBV18 15 TGTGCCAGCTCACAACTCGGACTAGCAACAGATACGCAGTATTTT CASSQLGLATDTQYF
TRBJ2-5 NA NA TRBV29-1 13 TGCAGCGTTACCGACACAGGTTTTGGGACCCAGTACTTC CSVTDTGFGTQYF
TRBJ1-3 NA NA TRBV28 16 TGTGCCAGCAGTTCCCCCCTCGGCAGCTCTGGAAACACCATATATTTT CASSSPLGSSGNTIYF
TRBJ2-3 NA TRBD2 TRBV20-1 15 TGCAGTGCCATGCCTCTAGCGGGAAACACAGATACGCAGTATTTT CSAMPLAGNTDTQYF
TRBJ2-1 many TRBD2 TRBV12-3/TRBV12-4 15 TGTGCCAGCAGCCGGGTCGGACTAGCGAGGGATGAGCAGTTCTTC CASSRVGLARDEQFF
TRBJ1-2 NA NA TRBV29-1 10 TGCAGCGTTGGGTTGGATGGCTACACCTTC CSVGLDGYTF
TRBJ1-1 NA NA TRBV28 15 TGTGCCAGCAGTGGGACCCAGGGAATGAACACTGAAGCTTTCTTT CASSGTQGMNTEAFF
TRBJ2-5 NA TRBD2 TRBV2 16 TGTGCCAGCGTTGGGCCGGGACTAGCGGGTTCAGAGACCCAGTACTTC CASVGPGLAGSETQYF
TRBJ2-3 many TRBD2 TRBV6-1 16 TGTGCCAGCAGTTCCGGGACTAGCGGAATCACAGATACGCAGTATTTT CASSSGTSGITDTQYF
TRBJ2-1 NA NA TRBV29-1 11 TGCAGCGTCGTTTCCTACAATGAGCAGTTCTTC CSVVSYNEQFF
TRBJ2-5 few NA TRBV5-1 14 TGCGCCAGCAGTCGTACGGGAGTCCAAGAGACCCAGTACTTC CASSRTGVQETQYF
TRBJ2-3 many TRBD2 TRBV3-1 15 TGTGCCAGCAGCCCGAAGCGGGAATCACGGTTTACGCAGTATTTT CASSPKRESRFTQYF
TRBJ1-6 few NA TRBV18 14 TGTGCCAGCTCACCGCGCGCACGCGATTCACCCCTCCACTTT CASSPRARDSPLHF
TRBJ2-2 NA TRBD2 TRBV19 15 TGTGCCAGTAGTATAGCGGGAGGCGCCACCGGGGAGCTGTTTTTT CASSIAGGATGELFF
TRBJ2-5 NA TRBD2 TRBV3-1 15 TGTGCCAGCAGCCCCCCGCGGACTAGCGTAGAGACCCAGTACTTC CASSPPRTSVETQYF
TRBJ1-1 NA TRBD1 TRBV5-1 14 TGCGCCAGCAGCGCGGGACAGTGGAACACTGAAGCTTTCTTT CASSAGQWNTEAFF
TRBJ2-1 few NA TRBV2 17 TGTGCCAGAGTCTTGGATTGGGCCCTATGCTCCTACAATGAGCAGTTCTTC CARVLDWALCSYNEQFF
TRBJ2-7 NA NA TRBV10-3 11 TGTGCCATCAGTGAGTCGTCGGAGCAGTACTTC CAISESSEQYF
TRBJ1-5 many NA TRBV6-1 13 TGTGCCAGCAGGTCCGAAAATAATCAGCCCCAGCATTTT CASRSENNQPQHF